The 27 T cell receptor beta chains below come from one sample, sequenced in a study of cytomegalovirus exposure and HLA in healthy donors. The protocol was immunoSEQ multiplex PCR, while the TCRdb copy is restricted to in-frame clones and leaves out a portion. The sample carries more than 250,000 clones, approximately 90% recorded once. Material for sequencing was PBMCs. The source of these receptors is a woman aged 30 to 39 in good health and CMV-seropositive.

The CDR3 DNA is TGTGCCAGCAGCCATATTGGACAGGGCGTCTATGGCTACACCTTC. Translating gives CASSHIGQGVYGYTF. This chain links TRBV27 with TRBJ1-2, with TRBD1 matching over 8 bases. The CDR3 runs to 15 residues. Trimming took 6 bases from V and 4 from J; bases not matched to a gene: 10. Germline-derived CDR1 and CDR2 are MNHEY and SMNVEV (reference sequence).

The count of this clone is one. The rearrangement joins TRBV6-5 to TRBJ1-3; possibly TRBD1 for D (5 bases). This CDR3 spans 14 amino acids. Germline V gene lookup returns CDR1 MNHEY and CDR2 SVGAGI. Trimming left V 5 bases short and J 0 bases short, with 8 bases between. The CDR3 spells CASSAGSSGNTIYF. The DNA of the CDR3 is TGTGCCAGCAGTGCAGGGAGCTCTGGAAACACCATATATTTT.

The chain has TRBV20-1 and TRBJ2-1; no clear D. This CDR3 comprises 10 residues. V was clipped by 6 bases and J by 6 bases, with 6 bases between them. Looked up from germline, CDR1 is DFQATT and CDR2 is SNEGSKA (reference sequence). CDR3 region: CSAVGNEQFF. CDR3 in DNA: TGCAGTGCCGTTGGCAATGAGCAGTTCTTC.

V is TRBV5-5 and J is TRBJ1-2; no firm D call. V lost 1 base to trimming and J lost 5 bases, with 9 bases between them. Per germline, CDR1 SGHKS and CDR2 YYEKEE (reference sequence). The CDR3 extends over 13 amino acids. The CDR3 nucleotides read TGTGCCAGCAGCTTGACGAGCGGATATGGCTACACCTTC. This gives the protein CASSLTSGYGYTF.

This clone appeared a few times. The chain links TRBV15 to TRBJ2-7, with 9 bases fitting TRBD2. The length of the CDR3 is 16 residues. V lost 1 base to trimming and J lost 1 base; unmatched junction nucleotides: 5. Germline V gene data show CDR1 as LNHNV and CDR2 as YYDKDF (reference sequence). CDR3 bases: TGTGCCACCAGCAGAGGCATGACTAGCGGATCCTACGAGCAGTACTTC. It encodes CATSRGMTSGSYEQYF.

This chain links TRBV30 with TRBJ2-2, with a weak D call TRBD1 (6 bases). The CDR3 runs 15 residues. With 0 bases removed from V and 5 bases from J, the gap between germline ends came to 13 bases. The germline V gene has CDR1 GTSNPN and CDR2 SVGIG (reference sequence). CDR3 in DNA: TGTGCCTGGAGTGTACTGTCAGGGGTTACCGGGGAGCTGTTTTTT. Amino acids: CAWSVLSGVTGELFF.

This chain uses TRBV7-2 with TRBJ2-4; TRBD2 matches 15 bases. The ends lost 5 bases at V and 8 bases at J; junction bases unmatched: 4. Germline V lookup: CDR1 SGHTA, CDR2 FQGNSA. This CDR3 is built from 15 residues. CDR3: CASSPGTSGGHIQYF. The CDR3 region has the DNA TGTGCCAGCAGCCCCGGGACTAGCGGGGGGCACATTCAGTACTTC.

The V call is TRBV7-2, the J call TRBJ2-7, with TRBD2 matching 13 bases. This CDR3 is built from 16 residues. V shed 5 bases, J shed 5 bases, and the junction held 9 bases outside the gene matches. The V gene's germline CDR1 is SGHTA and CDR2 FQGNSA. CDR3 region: CASSANRLAGGDEQYF. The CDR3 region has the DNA TGTGCCAGCAGCGCCAACCGACTAGCGGGGGGCGACGAGCAGTACTTC.

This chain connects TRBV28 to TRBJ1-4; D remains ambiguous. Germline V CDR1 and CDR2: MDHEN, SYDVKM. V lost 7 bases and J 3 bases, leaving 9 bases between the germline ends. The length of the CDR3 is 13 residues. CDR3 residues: CASIGRPNEKLFF. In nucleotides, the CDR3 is TGTGCCAGCATTGGCCGGCCTAATGAAAAACTGTTTTTT.

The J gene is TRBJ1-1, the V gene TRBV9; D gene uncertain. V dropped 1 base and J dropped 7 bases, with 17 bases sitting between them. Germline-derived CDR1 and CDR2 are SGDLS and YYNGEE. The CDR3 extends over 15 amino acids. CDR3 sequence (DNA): TGTGCCAGCAGCGTAAATGGTCGGGCAACGGATGAAGCTTTCTTT. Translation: CASSVNGRATDEAFF.

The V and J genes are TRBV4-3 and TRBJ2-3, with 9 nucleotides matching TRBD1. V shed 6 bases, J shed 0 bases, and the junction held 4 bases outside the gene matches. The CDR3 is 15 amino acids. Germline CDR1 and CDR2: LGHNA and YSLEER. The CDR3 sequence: CASSSGTGSTDTQYF. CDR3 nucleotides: TGCGCCAGCAGTTCCGGGACAGGGAGCACAGATACGCAGTATTTT.

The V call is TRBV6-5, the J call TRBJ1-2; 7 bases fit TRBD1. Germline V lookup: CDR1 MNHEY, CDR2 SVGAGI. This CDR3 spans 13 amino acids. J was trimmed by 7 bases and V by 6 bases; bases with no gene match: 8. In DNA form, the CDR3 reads TGTGCCAGCAGCCGACAGGGCTTGGCTGGCTACACCTTC. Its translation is CASSRQGLAGYTF.

The CDR3 coding sequence is TGTGCCAGCAGCGGCCGCTGGACAGGGAATGGGTCAATAGCCAAAAACATTCAGTACTTC. Translation gives CASSGRWTGNGSIAKNIQYF. The chain carries TRBV9 and TRBJ2-4; 8 bases align to TRBD1. CDR1 is SGDLS and CDR2 is YYNGEE in the germline V gene. The CDR3 has 20 residues. The ends lost 3 bases at V and 0 bases at J; junction bases unmatched: 17.

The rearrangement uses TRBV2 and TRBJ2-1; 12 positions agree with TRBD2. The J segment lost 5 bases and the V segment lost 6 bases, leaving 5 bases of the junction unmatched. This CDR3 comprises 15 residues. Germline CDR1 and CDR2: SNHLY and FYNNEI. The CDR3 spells CASSPGLAGNNEQFF. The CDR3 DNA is TGTGCCAGCAGCCCCGGACTAGCGGGGAACAATGAGCAGTTCTTC.

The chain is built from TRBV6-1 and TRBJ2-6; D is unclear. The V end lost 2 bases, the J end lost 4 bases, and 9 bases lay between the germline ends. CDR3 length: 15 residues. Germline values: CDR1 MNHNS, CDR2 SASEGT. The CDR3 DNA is TGTGCCAGCAGTGAAAGTGGCCCGGGGGCCAACGTCCTGACTTTC. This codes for CASSESGPGANVLTF.

CDR3 nucleotides: TGTGCCAGCAGGGGCGGGAACACCGGGGAGCTGTTTTTT. It encodes CASRGGNTGELFF. This chain joins TRBV2 and TRBJ2-2; D not certain. The CDR3 contains 13 residues. V was clipped by 6 bases and J by 1 base, with 6 bases between them. The germline V gene has CDR1 SNHLY and CDR2 FYNNEI.

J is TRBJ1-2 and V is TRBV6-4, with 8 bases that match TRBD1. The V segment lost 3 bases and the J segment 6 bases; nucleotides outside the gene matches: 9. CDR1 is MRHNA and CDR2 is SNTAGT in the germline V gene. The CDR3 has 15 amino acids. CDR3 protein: CASSEKAGTGDGYTF. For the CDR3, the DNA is TGTGCCAGCAGTGAAAAGGCCGGGACAGGCGATGGCTACACCTTC.

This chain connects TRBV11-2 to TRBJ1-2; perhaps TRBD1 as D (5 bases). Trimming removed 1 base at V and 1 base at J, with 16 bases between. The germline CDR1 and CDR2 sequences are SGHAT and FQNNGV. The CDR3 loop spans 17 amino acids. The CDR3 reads CASSLVSQGAHNYGYTF. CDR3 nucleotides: TGTGCCAGCAGCTTAGTTAGTCAAGGGGCCCATAACTATGGCTACACCTTC.

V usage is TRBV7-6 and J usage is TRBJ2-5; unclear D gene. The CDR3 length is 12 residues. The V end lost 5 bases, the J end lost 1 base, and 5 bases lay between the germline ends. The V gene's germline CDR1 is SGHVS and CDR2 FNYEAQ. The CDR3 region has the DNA TGTGCCAGCAGCGCCCTCCAAGAGACCCAGTACTTC. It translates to CASSALQETQYF. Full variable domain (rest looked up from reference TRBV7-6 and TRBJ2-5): GAGVSQSPRYKVTKRGQDVALRCDPISGHVSLYWYRQALGQGPEFLTYFNYEAQQDKSGLPNDRFSAERPEGSISTLTIQRTEQRDSAMYRCASSALQETQYFGPGTRLLVL.

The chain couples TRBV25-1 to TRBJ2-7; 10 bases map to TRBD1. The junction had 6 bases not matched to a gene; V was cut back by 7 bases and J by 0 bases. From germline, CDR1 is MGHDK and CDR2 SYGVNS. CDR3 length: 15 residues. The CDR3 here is CASNDRGRASYEQYF. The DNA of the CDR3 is TGTGCCAGCAACGACAGGGGGCGCGCCTCCTACGAGCAGTACTTC.

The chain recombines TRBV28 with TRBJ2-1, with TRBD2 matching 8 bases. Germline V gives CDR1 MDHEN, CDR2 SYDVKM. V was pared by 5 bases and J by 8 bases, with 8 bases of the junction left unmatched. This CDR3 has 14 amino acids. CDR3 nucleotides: TGTGCCAGCAGTCTGACCGGGACTAGAGATGAGCAGTTCTTC. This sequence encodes CASSLTGTRDEQFF.

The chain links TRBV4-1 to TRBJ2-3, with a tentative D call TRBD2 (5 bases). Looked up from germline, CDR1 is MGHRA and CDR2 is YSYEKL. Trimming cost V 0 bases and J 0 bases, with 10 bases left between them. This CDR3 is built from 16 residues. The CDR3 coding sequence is TGCGCCAGCAGCCAAGATGAGGGATCTAGCACAGATACGCAGTATTTT. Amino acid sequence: CASSQDEGSSTDTQYF.

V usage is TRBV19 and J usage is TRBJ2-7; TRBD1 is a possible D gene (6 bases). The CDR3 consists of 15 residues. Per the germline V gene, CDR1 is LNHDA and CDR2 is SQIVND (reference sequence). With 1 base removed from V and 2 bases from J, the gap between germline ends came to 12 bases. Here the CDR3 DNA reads TGTGCCAGTAGTATAGGTCAGGGGATGGCCTACGAGCAGTACTTC. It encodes CASSIGQGMAYEQYF.

DNA for the CDR3: TGTGCCAGCAGCCAACTTGGCCAAGTGGGGGGTGGGACAGATACGCAGTATTTT. Its protein product is CASSQLGQVGGGTDTQYF. The V gene is TRBV4-2, the J gene TRBJ2-3; possibly TRBD2 for D (6 bases). The CDR3 runs to 18 residues. Per the germline V gene, CDR1 is LGHNA and CDR2 is YNFKEQ. Trimming took 2 bases from V and 3 from J, leaving 21 bases between them.

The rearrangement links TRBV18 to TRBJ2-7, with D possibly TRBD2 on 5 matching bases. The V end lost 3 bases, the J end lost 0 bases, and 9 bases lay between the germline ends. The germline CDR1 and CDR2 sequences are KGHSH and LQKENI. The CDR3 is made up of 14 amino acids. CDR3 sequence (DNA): TGTGCCAGCTCACCGACCGGGATCTCCTACGAGCAGTACTTC. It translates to CASSPTGISYEQYF. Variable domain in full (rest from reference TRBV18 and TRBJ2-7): NAGVMQNPRHLVRRRGQEARLRCSPMKGHSHVYWYRQLPEEGLKFMVYLQKENIIDESGMPKERFSAEFPKEGPSILRIQQVVRGDSAAYFCASSPTGISYEQYFGPGTRLTVT.

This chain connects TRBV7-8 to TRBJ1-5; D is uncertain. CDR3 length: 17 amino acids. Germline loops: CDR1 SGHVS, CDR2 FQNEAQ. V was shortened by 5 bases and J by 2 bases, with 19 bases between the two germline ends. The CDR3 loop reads CASSGKRGRVGNQPQHF. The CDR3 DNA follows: TGTGCCAGCAGCGGAAAAAGAGGGAGGGTCGGCAATCAGCCCCAGCATTTT.

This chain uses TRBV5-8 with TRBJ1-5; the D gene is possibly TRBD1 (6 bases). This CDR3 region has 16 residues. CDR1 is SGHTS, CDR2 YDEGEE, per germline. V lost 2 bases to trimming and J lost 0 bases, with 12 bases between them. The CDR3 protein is CASSFGDIYSNQPQHF. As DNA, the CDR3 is TGTGCCAGCAGCTTTGGGGACATTTATAGCAATCAGCCCCAGCATTTT.